Given below is one T cell receptor (beta chain) in context. Amplified TCR beta CDR3 regions came from RNA transcripts. The TCR CDR3 first-round RT-PCR relied on the HTBI primer set. TCRdb re-called the multiplex PCR reads through MiXCR, storing one row per CDR3 protein. The data contain hundreds of thousands of distinct CDR3 sequences, about 17% of them singletons. Germline values: CDR1 MGHRA, CDR2 YSYEKL. V lost 4 bases and J lost 8, with 12 bases in between. The CDR3 runs to 14 residues. The source of the sample is a study of T cells in Graves' hyperthyroidism and ophthalmopathy. The V call is TRBV4-1, the J call TRBJ1-6; D gene uncertain. The sequenced material came from blood. This sequence was found in a woman aged 50 to 60 with Graves' hyperthyroidism that later progressed to Graves' ophthalmopathy. The CDR3 spells CASSLDPGDSPLHF. The CDR3 bases are TGCGCCAGCAGCCTCGACCCCGGGGATTCACCCCTCCACTTT.